The count of the clone carrying this TCR beta chain is one. The data stem from a study of CD8 T cells in Susac syndrome. The V gene's germline CDR1 is SEHNR and CDR2 FQNEAQ (reference sequence). There are 14 residues in the CDR3. J gave up 4 bases and V 5 bases, and 5 bases lay outside the gene matches. With random hexamers, roughly 0.45 to 1 ug RNA was reverse transcribed. TCRdb redid the calling of the immunoSEQ multiplex PCR reads with MiXCR, one entry per CDR3 protein. The sample has roughly 150,000 distinct CDR3 sequences, 95% seen once. Material for sequencing was CD4+ T cells from PBMCs. This receptor was identified in a human donor with Susac syndrome. The J gene is TRBJ1-2, the V gene TRBV7-9; 9 bases map to TRBD1. CDR3 in amino acids: CASSVTTGGYGYTF. The CDR3 DNA reads as TGTGCCAGCAGCGTTACGACAGGGGGCTATGGCTACACCTTC.